Below, 8 T cell receptor beta chains from the same sample are listed, as sequenced in a study of blood T cell repertoires in COVID-19. Clones were sequenced by immunoSEQ multiplex PCR, and TCRdb holds only the in-frame ones, with some missing. The data contain around 200,000 clones, roughly 84% of them singletons. The sequenced sample was peripheral blood. These receptors came from a man aged 35 to 55 with active or convalescent COVID-19.

CDR3 loop: CASSHLWEEGKQFF. In DNA form, the CDR3 reads TGTGCCAGCAGCCACCTGTGGGAGGAGGGTAAGCAGTTCTTC. The J gene is TRBJ2-1, the V gene TRBV3-1 (or the pseudogene TRBV3-2); maybe TRBD2 (6 bases). V shed 3 bases and J shed 11 bases, with 17 bases lying between them. CDR3 length equals 14 residues. The V gene's germline CDR1 is LGHDT and CDR2 YNNKEL (reference sequence).

This clone was found once. V and J are TRBV4-1 and TRBJ2-5; D possibly corresponds to TRBD1 (6 bases). The V end was cut by 3 bases, the J end by 2 bases, with 16 bases between. The CDR3 covers 16 residues. CDR1 and CDR2 from the germline V gene are MGHRA and YSYEKL. The CDR3 loop is CASSQDTGTRQETQYF. CDR3 in DNA: TGCGCCAGCAGCCAGGATACCGGGACAAGACAAGAGACCCAGTACTTC.

This chain uses TRBV4-2 with TRBJ1-1; the match to TRBD1 covers 7 bases. This CDR3 contains 15 residues. From germline, CDR1 is LGHNA and CDR2 YNFKEQ. V was clipped by 4 bases and J by 0 bases; unmatched bases: 5. CDR3 DNA sequence: TGTGCCAGCAGCCTGCCCGGGACAGTGAACACTGAAGCTTTCTTT. It translates to CASSLPGTVNTEAFF.

The V gene is TRBV28, the J gene TRBJ2-2, with 10 bases that match TRBD2. The CDR3 covers 16 residues. Per germline, CDR1 MDHEN and CDR2 SYDVKM. The J segment lost 5 bases and the V segment lost 3 bases, leaving 6 bases of the junction unmatched. The chain's CDR3 is CASSFASGGRTGELFF. The CDR3 region has the DNA TGTGCCAGCAGTTTTGCTAGCGGGGGACGGACCGGGGAGCTGTTTTTT.

J is TRBJ1-6 and V is TRBV27; TRBD1 matches 9 bases. The CDR3 runs to 15 residues. Germline V gene data show CDR1 as MNHEY and CDR2 as SMNVEV (reference sequence). V lost 0 bases, J lost 12 bases, and 6 bases stayed unmatched. The CDR3 nucleotides are TGTGCCAGCAGTTTATCGGGGACAGGGCTGGTACCCCTCCACTTT. It encodes CASSLSGTGLVPLHF.

This chain connects TRBV27 to TRBJ1-2, with 9 bases aligning to TRBD1. The CDR3 length is 16 residues. In germline, CDR1 is MNHEY, CDR2 SMNVEV (reference sequence). V dropped 0 bases and J dropped 4; count of bases not matched to a gene: 6. CDR3 bases: TGTGCCAGCAGTTTATCGATGGGGACAGGGCCCTATGGCTACACCTTC. Encoded protein: CASSLSMGTGPYGYTF.

The chain couples TRBV6-5 to TRBJ2-2; perhaps TRBD2 as D (6 bases). CDR1 and CDR2 from the germline V gene are MNHEY and SVGAGI. V lost 8 bases and J lost 2, with 12 bases in between. CDR3 size: 14 residues. CDR3 sequence (DNA): TGTGCCAGCGACTTGGGACTCAACACCGGGGAGCTGTTTTTT. It codes for CASDLGLNTGELFF.

The chain is built from TRBV19 and TRBJ1-1; the match to TRBD1 covers 10 bases. The CDR3 sequence is 15 residues long. Germline-derived CDR1 and CDR2 are LNHDA and SQIVND (reference sequence). The ends lost 8 bases at V and 4 bases at J; junction bases unmatched: 10. The CDR3 protein is CASQDRGWLGTEAFF. CDR3 nucleotides: TGTGCCAGTCAGGACAGGGGGTGGTTGGGCACTGAAGCTTTCTTT.